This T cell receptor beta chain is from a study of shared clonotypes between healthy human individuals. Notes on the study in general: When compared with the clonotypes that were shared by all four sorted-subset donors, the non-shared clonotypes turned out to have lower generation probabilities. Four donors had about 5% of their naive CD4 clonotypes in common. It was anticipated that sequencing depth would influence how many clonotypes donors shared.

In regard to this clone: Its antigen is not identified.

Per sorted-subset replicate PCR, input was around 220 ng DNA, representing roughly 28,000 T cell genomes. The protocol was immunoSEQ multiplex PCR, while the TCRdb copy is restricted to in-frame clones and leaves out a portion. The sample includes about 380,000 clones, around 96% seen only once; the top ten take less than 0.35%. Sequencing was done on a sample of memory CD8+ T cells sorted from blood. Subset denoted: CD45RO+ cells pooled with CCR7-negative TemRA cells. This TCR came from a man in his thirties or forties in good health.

CDR3 residues: CASSLSSRDRGFWDTEAFF. The CDR3 DNA reads as TGTGCCAGCAGCTTATCTAGCCGGGACAGGGGGTTCTGGGACACTGAAGCTTTCTTT. The chain links TRBV7-8 to TRBJ1-1; 11 positions agree with TRBD1. CDR1 is SGHVS, CDR2 FQNEAQ, per germline. The length of the CDR3 is 19 residues. The junction had 14 bases not matched to a gene; V was cut back by 2 bases and J by 3 bases. The whole variable domain, filled in from reference TRBV7-8 and TRBJ1-1, reads GAGVSQSPRYKVAKRGQDVALRCDPISGHVSLFWYQQALGQGPEFLTYFQNEAQLDKSGLPSDRFFAERPEGSVSTLKIQRTQQEDSAVYLCASSLSSRDRGFWDTEAFFGQGTRLTVV.